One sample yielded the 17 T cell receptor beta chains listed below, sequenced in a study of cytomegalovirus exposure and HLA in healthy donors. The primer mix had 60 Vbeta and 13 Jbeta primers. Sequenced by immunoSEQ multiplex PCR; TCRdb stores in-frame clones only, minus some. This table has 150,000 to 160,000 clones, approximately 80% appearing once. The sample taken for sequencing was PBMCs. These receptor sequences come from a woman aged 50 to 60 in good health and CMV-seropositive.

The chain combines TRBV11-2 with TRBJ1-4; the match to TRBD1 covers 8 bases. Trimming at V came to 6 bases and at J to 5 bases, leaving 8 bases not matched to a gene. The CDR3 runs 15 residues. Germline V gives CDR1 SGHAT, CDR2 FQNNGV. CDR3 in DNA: TGTGCCAGCAGTCCCGGACAGGGATCGAATGAAAAACTGTTTTTT. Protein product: CASSPGQGSNEKLFF.

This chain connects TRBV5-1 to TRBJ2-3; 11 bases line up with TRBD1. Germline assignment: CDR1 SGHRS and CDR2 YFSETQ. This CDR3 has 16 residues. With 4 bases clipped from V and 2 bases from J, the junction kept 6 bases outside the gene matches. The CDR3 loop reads CASSAGQGAITDTQYF. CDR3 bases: TGCGCCAGCAGCGCTGGACAGGGGGCGATCACAGATACGCAGTATTTT.

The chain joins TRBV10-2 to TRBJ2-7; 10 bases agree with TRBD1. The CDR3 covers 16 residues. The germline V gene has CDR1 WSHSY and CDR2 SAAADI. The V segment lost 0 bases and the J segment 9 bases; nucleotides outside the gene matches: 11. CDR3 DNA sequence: TGCGCCAGCAGTGAGTCCCGGACAGGGGGAGCTTCGGGGCAGTACTTC. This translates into CASSESRTGGASGQYF.

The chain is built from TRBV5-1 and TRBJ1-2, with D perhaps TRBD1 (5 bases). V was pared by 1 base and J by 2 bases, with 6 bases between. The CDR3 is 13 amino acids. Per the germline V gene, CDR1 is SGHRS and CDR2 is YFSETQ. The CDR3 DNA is TGCGCCAGCAGCTTGCGACAGAACTATGGCTACACCTTC. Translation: CASSLRQNYGYTF.

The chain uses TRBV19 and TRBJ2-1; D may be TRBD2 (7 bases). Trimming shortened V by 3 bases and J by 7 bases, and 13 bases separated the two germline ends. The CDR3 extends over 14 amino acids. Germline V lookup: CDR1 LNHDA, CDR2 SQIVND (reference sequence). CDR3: CASSIRGAINEQFF. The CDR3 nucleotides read TGTGCCAGTAGTATTCGGGGGGCTATAAATGAGCAGTTCTTC.

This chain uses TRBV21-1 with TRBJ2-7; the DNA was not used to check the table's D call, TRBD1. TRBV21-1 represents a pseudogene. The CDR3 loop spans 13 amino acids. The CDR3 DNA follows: TGTGCCAGCAGCCCGCAGTTTTCCTACGAGCAGTACTTC. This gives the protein CASSPQFSYEQYF.

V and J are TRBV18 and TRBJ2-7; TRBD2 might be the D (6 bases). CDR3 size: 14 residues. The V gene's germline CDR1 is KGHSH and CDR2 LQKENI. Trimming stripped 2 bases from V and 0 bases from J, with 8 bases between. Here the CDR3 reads CASSPGRSSYEQYF. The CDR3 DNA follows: TGTGCCAGCTCACCAGGGAGGAGCTCCTACGAGCAGTACTTC.

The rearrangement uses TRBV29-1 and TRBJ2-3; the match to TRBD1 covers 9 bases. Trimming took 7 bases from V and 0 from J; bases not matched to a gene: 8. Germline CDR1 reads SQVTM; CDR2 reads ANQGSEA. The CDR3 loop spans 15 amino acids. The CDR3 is CSALNRGLSTDTQYF. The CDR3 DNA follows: TGCAGCGCCTTAAACAGGGGGCTCAGCACAGATACGCAGTATTTT.

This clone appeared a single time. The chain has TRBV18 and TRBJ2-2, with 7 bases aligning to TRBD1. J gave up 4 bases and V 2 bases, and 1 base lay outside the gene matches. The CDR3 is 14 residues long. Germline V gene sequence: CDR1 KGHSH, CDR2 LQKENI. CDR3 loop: CASSPGTVTGELFF. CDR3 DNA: TGTGCCAGCTCACCAGGGACAGTCACCGGGGAGCTGTTTTTT. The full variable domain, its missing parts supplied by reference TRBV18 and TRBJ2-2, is NAGVMQNPRHLVRRRGQEARLRCSPMKGHSHVYWYRQLPEEGLKFMVYLQKENIIDESGMPKERFSAEFPKEGPSILRIQQVVRGDSAAYFCASSPGTVTGELFFGEGSRLTVL.

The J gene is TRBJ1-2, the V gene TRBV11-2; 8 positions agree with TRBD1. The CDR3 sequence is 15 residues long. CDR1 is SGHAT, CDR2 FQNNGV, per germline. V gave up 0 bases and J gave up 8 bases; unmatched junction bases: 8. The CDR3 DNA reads TGTGCCAGCAGCTTAGATCGGTGGACAGGGCGAGGCTACACCTTC. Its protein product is CASSLDRWTGRGYTF. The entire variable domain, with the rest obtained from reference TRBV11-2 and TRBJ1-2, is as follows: EAGVAQSPRYKIIEKRQSVAFWCNPISGHATLYWYQQILGQGPKLLIQFQNNGVVDDSQLPKDRFSAERLKGVDSTLKIQPAKLEDSAVYLCASSLDRWTGRGYTFGSGTRLTVV.

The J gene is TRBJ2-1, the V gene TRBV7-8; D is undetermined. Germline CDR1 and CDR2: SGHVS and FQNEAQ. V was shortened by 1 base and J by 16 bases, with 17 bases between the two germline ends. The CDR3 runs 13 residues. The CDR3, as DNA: TGTGCCAGCAGCTTAGACTATCTGAGCAGTTTCTTCTTC. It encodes CASSLDYLSSFFF. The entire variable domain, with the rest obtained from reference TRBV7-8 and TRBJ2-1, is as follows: GAGVSQSPRYKVAKRGQDVALRCDPISGHVSLFWYQQALGQGPEFLTYFQNEAQLDKSGLPSDRFFAERPEGSVSTLKIQRTQQEDSAVYLCASSLDYLSSFFFGPGTRLTVL.

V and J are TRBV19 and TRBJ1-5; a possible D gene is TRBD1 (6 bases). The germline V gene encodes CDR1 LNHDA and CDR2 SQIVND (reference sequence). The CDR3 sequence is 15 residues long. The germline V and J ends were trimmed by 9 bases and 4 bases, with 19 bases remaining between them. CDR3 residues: CASRGGQVGNQPQHF. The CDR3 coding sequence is TGTGCCAGCAGGGGAGGGCAAGTTGGTAATCAGCCCCAGCATTTT.

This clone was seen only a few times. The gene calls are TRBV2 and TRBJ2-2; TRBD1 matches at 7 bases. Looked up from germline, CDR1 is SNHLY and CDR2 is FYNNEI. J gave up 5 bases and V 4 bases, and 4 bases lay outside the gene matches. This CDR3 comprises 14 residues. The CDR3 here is CASSVTGVTGELFF. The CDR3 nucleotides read TGTGCCAGCAGTGTCACAGGGGTGACCGGGGAGCTGTTTTTT.

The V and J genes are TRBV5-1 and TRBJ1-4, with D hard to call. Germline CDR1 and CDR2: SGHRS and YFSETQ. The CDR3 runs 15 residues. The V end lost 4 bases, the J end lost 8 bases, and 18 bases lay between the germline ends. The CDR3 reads CASSPSGGKEEKLFF. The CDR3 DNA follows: TGCGCCAGCAGCCCATCCGGCGGGAAGGAAGAAAAACTGTTTTTT.

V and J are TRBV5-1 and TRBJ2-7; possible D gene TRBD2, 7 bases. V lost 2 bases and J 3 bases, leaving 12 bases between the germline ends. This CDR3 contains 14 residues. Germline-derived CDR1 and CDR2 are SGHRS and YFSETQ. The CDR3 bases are TGCGCCAGCAGCTTAGCAGGGGAGGGCTACGAGCAGTACTTC. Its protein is CASSLAGEGYEQYF.

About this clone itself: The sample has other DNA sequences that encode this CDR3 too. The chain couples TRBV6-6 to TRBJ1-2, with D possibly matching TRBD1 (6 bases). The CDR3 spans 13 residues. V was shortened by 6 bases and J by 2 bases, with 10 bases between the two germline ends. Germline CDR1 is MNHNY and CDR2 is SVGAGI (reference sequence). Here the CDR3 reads CASSPGANYGYTF. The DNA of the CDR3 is TGTGCCAGCAGCCCAGGGGCCAACTATGGCTACACCTTC.

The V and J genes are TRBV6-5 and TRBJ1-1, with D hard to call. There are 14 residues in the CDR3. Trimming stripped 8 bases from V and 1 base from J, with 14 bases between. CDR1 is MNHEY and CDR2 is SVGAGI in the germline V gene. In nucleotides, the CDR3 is TGTGCCAGCTCAAGGCGGGGATCGAACACTGAAGCTTTCTTT. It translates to CASSRRGSNTEAFF.